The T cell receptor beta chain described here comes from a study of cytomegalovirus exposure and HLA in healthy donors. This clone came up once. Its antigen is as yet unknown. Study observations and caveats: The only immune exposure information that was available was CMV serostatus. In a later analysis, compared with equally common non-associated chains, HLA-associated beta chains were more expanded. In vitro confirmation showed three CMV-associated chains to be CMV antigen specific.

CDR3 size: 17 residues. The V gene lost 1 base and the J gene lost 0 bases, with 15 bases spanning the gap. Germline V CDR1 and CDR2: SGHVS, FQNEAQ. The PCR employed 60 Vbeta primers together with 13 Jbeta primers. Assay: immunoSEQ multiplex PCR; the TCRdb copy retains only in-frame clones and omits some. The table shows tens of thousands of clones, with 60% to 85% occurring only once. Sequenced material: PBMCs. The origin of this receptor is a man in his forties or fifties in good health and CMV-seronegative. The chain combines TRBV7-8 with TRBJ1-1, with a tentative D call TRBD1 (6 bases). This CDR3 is CASSLDPGARMNTEAFF. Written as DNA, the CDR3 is TGTGCCAGCAGCTTAGACCCAGGGGCCAGGATGAACACTGAAGCTTTCTTT.